This T cell receptor (beta chain) was captured in a study of tumor-infiltrating lymphocytes in primary liver carcinoma. The researchers produced TCR beta cDNA from 450 to 600 ng total RNA with a constant-region primer. Three nested multiplex PCR rounds, a slightly modified ARM-PCR method, built the TCR beta libraries. Both of the initial two PCR rounds ran for 10 cycles and employed TRBV1-TRBV30 forward primers alongside a C-beta reverse primer. TCRdb re-called the multiplex PCR reads with MiXCR, one entry per CDR3 protein. Here the sample spans approximately 110,000 distinct CDR3 sequences, 64% being singletons. Unsorted bulk tissue, roughly 20-34 mg of it, served as the source for co-extraction of RNA and DNA. Many counts were recorded for this clonotype. The CDR3 totals 15 residues. V gave up 4 bases and J gave up 0 bases; unmatched junction bases: 4. Germline V gives CDR1 SGHNT, CDR2 YYREEE (reference sequence).

The rearrangement joins TRBV5-4 to TRBJ2-7, with 10 bases fitting TRBD2. Sequenced input: liver tumor tissue from sampling region 3. Stated subset: tumor region T3, left-lateral pole. The sequence came from a woman aged 60-75 years with primary liver carcinoma and hepatitis B virus infection. The CDR3 DNA reads as TGTGCCAGCAGCGGGGGACTAGCGCGCTCCTACGAGCAGTACTTC. It is translated as CASSGGLARSYEQYF.